This T cell receptor beta chain comes out of a study of blood T cells in healthy people across ages (dated by TCRdb to between 2014 and 2017). A note on the overall study: In model experiments, roughly one uniquely barcoded TCR beta cDNA molecule per two T cells was captured by template switching. Using deep sequencing normalized with unique cDNA molecular identifiers, the study measured how TCR beta repertoire diversity changes with age. The donors were split into four age groups: young (average around 15 years), middle-aged (roughly 39), aged (approximately 60) and long-lived (under 90). To avoid experimental bias, donors of different ages were spread randomly across the sequencing lanes. For two donors (one aged 18 to 29 and one aged 80 or older), the study analyzed two additional independent replicas of 1 million unique cDNA reads from the same blood draw.

On this clonotype itself: Its specific antigen is unknown. No base quality values were provided; no much bigger clone lies one nucleotide off.

For CDR1 and CDR2, the germline V gene lists SGHRS and YFSETQ. V ends up 1 base short and J 2 bases short, with an unmatched junction base count of 4. CDR3 length: 15 amino acids, cysteine to phenylalanine. The kept DNA is CDR3 alone, 45 bases in frame from the first base. The library was prepared using 5' RACE. Sequenced using an Illumina HiSeq 2500. A second PCR of about 7 to 12 cycles was run with a J-beta primer mix and a sample-barcoded 5' primer. Each TCR beta cDNA molecule received a unique molecular identifier from a template-switch 5' adaptor carrying 12 random nucleotides. Each sample yielded at least 2.5 million CDR3-containing paired-end reads. All of the RNA was converted into first-strand cDNA using the Mint cDNA synthesis kit, with a TRBC-specific oligonucleotide serving as the primer. After uracil-DNA glycosylase treatment, a first 18-cycle PCR used universal primers M1SS and BC2_uni_R on all cDNA. The paper's processing steps were these. For normalization, 1 million high-quality reads, each with a distinct molecular identifier, were randomly selected from each sample. Reads sharing molecular identifiers were discarded rather than binned into consensus sequences. MiTCR, run with a Q25 quality threshold and the strictest error-elimination algorithm, handled CDR3 identification, clonotype clustering and error correction. A nonparametric unseen species model using Euler transformation provided a lower-bound estimate of total TCR beta diversity. Clones were called with MiXCR by TCRdb after fastp trimmed the public reads at Q25, and only in-frame beta chains were retained. CDR3 protein duplicates are merged, each entry listing the most common genes and DNA. Clone size and V and J calls follow TCRdb, not the original study. Counted in this sample were 850,000 to 1,000,000 distinct CDR3 sequences; 51% of them appeared once. 20% to 25% of the sample comes from the top ten.

What the research found in general, with its limitations: Bulk unsorted PBMC profiling prevented conclusive comparison of naive and antigen-experienced compartments. Total diversity estimates from one million sequenced T cells were considered lower bounds and underestimates. As age increased, observed TCR beta diversity per million T cells dropped in a roughly linear way, and a significant reduction was already evident by age around 41. Because donor CMV infection status was unknown, age-related changes in expanded clonotypes were potentially confounded. Observed TCR beta diversity correlated strongly with the percentage of naive T cells measured by flow cytometry. Compared with the aged group, the long-lived group had more naive CD4+ T cells, fewer expanded clones and increased TCR diversity, a pattern suggesting age selection.

Systemically healthy Caucasian individuals from Russia, some 40 in total and aged 6 to 90 years, were included as donors. Each donor gave 9 to 10 milliliters of peripheral blood, collected into EDTA-treated Vacutainer tubes. Ficoll-Paque density-gradient centrifugation was used to isolate PBMCs, with at least 7 million per sample. Total RNA was extracted from PBMCs with Trizol reagent, with at least 5 micrograms obtained per sample. Naive CD45RAhigh/CD27high T cell percentages were measured by flow cytometry on a PBMC aliquot from every donor. This TCR derives from a woman aged 55-70 years in good health. Input material: blood. Recombination joined TRBV5-1 with TRBJ2-5; TRBD1 agrees with 8 junctional bases. The DNA sequence is given as TGCGCCAGCAGCTTGCGGCAGGGGGCACAAGAGACCCAGTACTTC. It encodes CASSLRQGAQETQYF.